Listed below are T cell receptor beta chains from one sample, sequenced in a study of tumor-infiltrating lymphocytes in localized non-small cell lung cancer. Assay used: immunoSEQ multiplex PCR; TCRdb lists only in-frame clones, some missing. The sample lists 15,000 to 20,000 clones, 45% to 50% occurring once. The sequenced material came from lung tumor tissue. These receptors came from a human donor with non-small cell lung cancer. CDR3s include the opening cysteine and the closing phenylalanine or tryptophan. A D gene is named only where the DNA matches it firmly. Clone size, where shown, is once, few, many, or a class for clones that have expanded.

TRBD1	TRBV30	TRBJ1-4	few	CAWSVRQGGEKLFF	TGTGCCTGGAGTGTACGACAGGGAGGGGAAAAACTGTTTTTT
.	TRBV5-1	TRBJ1-1	.	CASSLYDRMNTEAFF	TGCGCCAGCAGCTTGTATGACCGCATGAACACTGAAGCTTTCTTT
.	TRBV21-1	TRBJ1-5	.	CASSKWLQGSNQPQHF	TGTGCCAGCAGCAAATGGTTGCAGGGTAGCAATCAGCCCCAGCATTTT
.	TRBV7-1	TRBJ2-7	.	CASSLDRPYEQYF	TGTGCCAGCAGCTTAGACCGGCCCTACGAGCAGTACTTC
TRBD2	TRBV5-1	TRBJ2-5	.	CASSLRGVGGQATQYF	TGCGCCAGCAGCTTGCGGGGGGTAGGAGGGCAAGCGACCCAGTACTTC
.	TRBV5-4	TRBJ1-2	.	CASSAPGGGRLYGYTF	TGTGCCAGCAGCGCTCCGGGTGGGGGACGACTCTATGGCTACACCTTC
.	TRBV30	TRBJ2-7	few	CAWSVTGREQYF	TGTGCCTGGAGTGTAACGGGAAGAGAGCAGTACTTC
.	TRBV14	TRBJ2-7	few	CASSRLGGAFHEQYF	TGTGCCAGCAGCCGTCTGGGGGGCGCGTTCCACGAGCAGTACTTC
.	TRBV19	TRBJ1-2	.	CASSIQGDYGYTF	TGTGCCAGTAGTATACAGGGAGACTATGGCTACACCTTC
.	TRBV6-1	TRBJ1-2	.	CASSFGHAYGYTF	TGTGCCAGCAGCTTTGGACACGCCTATGGCTACACCTTC
.	TRBV7-3	TRBJ2-7	.	CASSLGSGDTYEQYF	TGTGCCAGCAGCCTCGGCTCAGGAGATACCTACGAGCAGTACTTC
.	TRBV29-1	TRBJ2-1	few	CSVPFGGPYNEQFF	TGCAGCGTTCCCTTCGGGGGGCCTTACAATGAGCAGTTCTTC
TRBD1	TRBV15	TRBJ2-7	.	CATSSGQGYEQYF	TGTGCCACCAGCTCAGGACAGGGCTACGAGCAGTACTTC
TRBD1	TRBV30	TRBJ1-4	.	CAWTRGEQGSGKLFF	TGTGCCTGGACCAGGGGGGAACAGGGAAGCGGAAAACTGTTTTTT
.	TRBV5-1	TRBJ2-5	.	CASSIETGWETQYF	TGCGCCAGCAGCATAGAGACAGGATGGGAGACCCAGTACTTC
TRBD1	TRBV6-5	TRBJ2-1	.	CAGRFGQGGYNEQFF	TGTGCCGGCCGTTTCGGACAGGGTGGCTACAATGAGCAGTTCTTC
.	TRBV19	TRBJ1-2	few	CASSIGVFGYTF	TGTGCCAGTAGTATAGGTGTTTTCGGCTACACCTTC
.	TRBV4-1	TRBJ2-6	many	CASSLEQQGSGANVLTF	TGCGCCAGCAGCCTCGAGCAACAGGGCTCTGGGGCCAACGTCCTGACTTTC
.	TRBV7-2	TRBJ2-1	many	CASSRGSGLSYNEQFF	TGTGCCAGCAGCCGGGGGAGCGGTCTTTCCTACAATGAGCAGTTCTTC
TRBD1	TRBV7-9	TRBJ1-2	.	CASSLGLGTGGGYTF	TGTGCCAGCAGCTTAGGCTTAGGGACAGGAGGGGGCTACACCTTC
TRBD1	TRBV2	TRBJ1-4	medium-sized	CASTRGQGPEKLFF	TGTGCCAGCACTCGGGGACAGGGACCTGAAAAACTGTTTTTT
.	TRBV27	TRBJ1-5	few	CASSQTDQPQHF	TGTGCCAGCAGCCAAACCGATCAGCCCCAGCATTTT
.	TRBV27	TRBJ2-5	few	CASSRRGETQYF	TGTGCCAGCAGCAGAAGAGGAGAGACCCAGTACTTC
TRBD2	TRBV7-2	TRBJ2-3	many	CASRKLGLAGVTQYF	TGTGCCAGCAGAAAACTGGGACTCGCGGGGGTTACGCAGTATTTT
.	TRBV30	TRBJ2-2	few	CAWSVWDRDTGELFF	TGTGCCTGGAGTGTCTGGGACCGGGACACCGGGGAGCTGTTTTTT
.	TRBV7-2	TRBJ1-3	few	CASSAGLSSGNTIYF	TGTGCCAGCAGCGCGGGCCTTAGCTCTGGAAACACCATATATTTT
TRBD2	TRBV7-6	TRBJ2-2	.	CASSLRPSGPNTGELFF	TGTGCCAGCAGCTTAAGGCCTAGCGGGCCGAACACCGGGGAGCTGTTTTTT
TRBD1	TRBV5-1	TRBJ1-1	.	CASSLGQAPEAFF	TGCGCCAGCAGCTTAGGACAGGCACCTGAAGCTTTCTTT
.	TRBV4-2	TRBJ2-5	.	CASSQGTGPSSETQYF	TGTGCCAGCAGCCAAGGAACAGGGCCTAGCAGTGAGACCCAGTACTTC
TRBD1	TRBV7-6	TRBJ1-1	.	CASSPTTGMATEAFF	TGTGCCAGCAGCCCGACGACAGGGATGGCCACTGAAGCTTTCTTT
TRBD2	TRBV4-1	TRBJ2-3	.	CASSQDSLAGASGMQYF	TGCGCCAGCAGCCAAGATTCCCTAGCGGGGGCCTCGGGAATGCAGTATTTT
.	TRBV4-1	TRBJ1-5	.	CAAEDALNQPQHF	TGTGCCGCTGAGGACGCCCTCAATCAGCCCCAGCATTTT
.	TRBV7-2	TRBJ1-6	.	CASSHPLVGHNSPLHF	TGTGCCAGCAGCCACCCCCTAGTGGGACATAATTCACCCCTCCACTTT
TRBD1	TRBV18	TRBJ2-7	.	CASSLLTGVFDEQYF	TGTGCCAGCTCACTCTTGACAGGGGTTTTCGACGAGCAGTACTTC
.	TRBV18	TRBJ1-5	.	CASSVSGQGQPQHF	TGTGCCAGCTCAGTTAGCGGTCAGGGCCAGCCCCAGCATTTT